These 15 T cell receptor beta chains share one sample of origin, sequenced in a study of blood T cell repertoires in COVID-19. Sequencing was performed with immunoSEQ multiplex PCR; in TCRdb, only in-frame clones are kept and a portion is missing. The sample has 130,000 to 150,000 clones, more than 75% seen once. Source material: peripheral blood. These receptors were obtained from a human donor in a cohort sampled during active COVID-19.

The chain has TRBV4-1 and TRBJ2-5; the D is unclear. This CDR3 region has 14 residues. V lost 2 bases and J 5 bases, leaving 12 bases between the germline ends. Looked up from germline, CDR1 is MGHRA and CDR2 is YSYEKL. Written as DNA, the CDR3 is TGCGCCAGCAGCCAAAGCCCCCAGAGGGAGACCCAGTACTTC. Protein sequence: CASSQSPQRETQYF.

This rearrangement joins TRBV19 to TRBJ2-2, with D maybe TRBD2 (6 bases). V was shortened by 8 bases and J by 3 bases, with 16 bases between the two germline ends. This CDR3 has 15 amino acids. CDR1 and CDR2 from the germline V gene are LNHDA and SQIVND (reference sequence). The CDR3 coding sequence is TGTGCCAGTCGAGGAGGGGCGCGAGACACCGGGGAGCTGTTTTTT. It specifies CASRGGARDTGELFF.

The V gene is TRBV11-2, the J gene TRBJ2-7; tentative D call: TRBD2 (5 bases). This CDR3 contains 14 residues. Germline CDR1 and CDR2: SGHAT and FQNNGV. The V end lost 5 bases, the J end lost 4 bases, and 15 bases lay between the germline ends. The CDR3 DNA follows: TGTGCCAGCAGCGCGGCGGGCCAGGCGTACGAGCAGTACTTC. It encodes CASSAAGQAYEQYF.

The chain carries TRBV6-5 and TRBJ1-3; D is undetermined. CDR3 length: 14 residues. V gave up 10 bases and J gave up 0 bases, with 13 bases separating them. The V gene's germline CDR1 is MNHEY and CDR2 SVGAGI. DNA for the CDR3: TGTGCCACCGCGCTGATGAGCTCTGGAAACACCATATATTTT. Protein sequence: CATALMSSGNTIYF.

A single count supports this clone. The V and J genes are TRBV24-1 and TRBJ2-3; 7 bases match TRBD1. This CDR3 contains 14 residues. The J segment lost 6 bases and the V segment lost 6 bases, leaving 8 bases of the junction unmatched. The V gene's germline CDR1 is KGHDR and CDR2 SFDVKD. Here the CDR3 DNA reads TGTGCCACCAGTTTGACAGGGAAGTCTGATACGCAGTATTTT. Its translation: CATSLTGKSDTQYF.

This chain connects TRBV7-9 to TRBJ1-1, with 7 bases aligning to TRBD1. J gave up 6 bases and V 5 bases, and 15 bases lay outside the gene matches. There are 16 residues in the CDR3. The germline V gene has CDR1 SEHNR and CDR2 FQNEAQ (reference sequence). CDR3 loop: CASSPLGTVVSPEAFF. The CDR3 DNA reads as TGTGCCAGCAGCCCCCTCGGGACAGTAGTAAGTCCTGAAGCTTTCTTT. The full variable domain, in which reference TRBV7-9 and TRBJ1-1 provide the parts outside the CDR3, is DTGVSQNPRHKITKRGQNVTFRCDPISEHNRLYWYRQTLGQGPEFLTYFQNEAQLEKSRLLSDRFSAERPKGSFSTLEIQRTEQGDSAMYLCASSPLGTVVSPEAFFGQGTRLTVV.

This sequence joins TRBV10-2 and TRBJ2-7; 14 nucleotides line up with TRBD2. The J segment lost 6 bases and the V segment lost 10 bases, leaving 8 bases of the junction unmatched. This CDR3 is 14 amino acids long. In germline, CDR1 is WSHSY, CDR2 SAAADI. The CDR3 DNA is TGCGCCACCCAAGAGACTAGCGGGAGGGGCGAGCAGTACGTC. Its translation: CATQETSGRGEQYV.

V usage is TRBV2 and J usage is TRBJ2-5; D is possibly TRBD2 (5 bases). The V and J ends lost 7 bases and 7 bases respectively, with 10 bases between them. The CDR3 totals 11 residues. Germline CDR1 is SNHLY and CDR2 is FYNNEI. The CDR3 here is CASKVEGTQYF. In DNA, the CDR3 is TGTGCCAGCAAGGTAGAGGGGACCCAGTACTTC.

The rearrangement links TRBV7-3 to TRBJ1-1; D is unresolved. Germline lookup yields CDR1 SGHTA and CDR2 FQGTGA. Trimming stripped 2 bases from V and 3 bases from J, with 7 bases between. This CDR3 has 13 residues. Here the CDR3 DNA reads TGTGCCAGCAGCTTACTCACGGACACTGAAGCTTTCTTT. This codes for CASSLLTDTEAFF.

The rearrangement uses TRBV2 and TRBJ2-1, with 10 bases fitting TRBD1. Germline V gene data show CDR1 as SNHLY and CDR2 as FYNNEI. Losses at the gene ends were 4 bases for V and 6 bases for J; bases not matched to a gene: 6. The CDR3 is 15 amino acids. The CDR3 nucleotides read TGTGCCAGCAGTGTCGGGACAGGGGCCCCCAATGAGCAGTTCTTC. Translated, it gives CASSVGTGAPNEQFF.

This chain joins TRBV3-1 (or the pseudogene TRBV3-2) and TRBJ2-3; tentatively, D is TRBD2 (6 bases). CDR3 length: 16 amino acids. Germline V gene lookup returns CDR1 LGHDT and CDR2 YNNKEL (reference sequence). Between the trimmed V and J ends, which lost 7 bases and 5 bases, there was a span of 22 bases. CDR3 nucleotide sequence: TGTGCCAGCACCCAGGCCGGGAGTATCGGAGGAGATACGCAGTATTTT. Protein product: CASTQAGSIGGDTQYF.

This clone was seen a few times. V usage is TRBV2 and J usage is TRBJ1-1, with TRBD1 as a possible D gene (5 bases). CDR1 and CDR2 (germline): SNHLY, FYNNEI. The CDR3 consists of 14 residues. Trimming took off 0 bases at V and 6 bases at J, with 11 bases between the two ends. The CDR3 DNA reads TGTGCCAGCAGTGAAGCGTCAGGGTTCTCTGAAGCTTTCTTT. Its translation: CASSEASGFSEAFF.

The CDR3 here is CASSSLGTSGGETQYF. CDR3 nucleotide sequence: TGTGCCAGCAGTTCCTTGGGGACTAGCGGGGGAGAGACCCAGTACTTC. The chain is built from TRBV6-5 and TRBJ2-5, with 14 bases aligning to TRBD2. CDR3 length: 16 residues. J gave up 4 bases and V 4 bases, and 5 bases lay outside the gene matches. Germline values: CDR1 MNHEY, CDR2 SVGAGI.

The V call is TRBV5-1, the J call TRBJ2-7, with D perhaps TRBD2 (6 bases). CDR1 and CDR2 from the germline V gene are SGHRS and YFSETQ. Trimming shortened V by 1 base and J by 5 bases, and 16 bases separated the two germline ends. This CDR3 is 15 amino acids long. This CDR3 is CASSLMGGKEHEQYF. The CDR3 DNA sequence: TGCGCCAGCAGCTTGATGGGCGGGAAGGAGCACGAGCAGTACTTC.

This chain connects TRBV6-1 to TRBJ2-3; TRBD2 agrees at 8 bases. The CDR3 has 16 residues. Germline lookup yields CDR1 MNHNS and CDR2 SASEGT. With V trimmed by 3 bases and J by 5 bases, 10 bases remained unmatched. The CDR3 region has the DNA TGTGCCAGCAGTGACATTTTCACTAGCGGAAAAGATACGCAGTATTTT. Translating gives CASSDIFTSGKDTQYF.